These T cell receptor beta chains were read from a single sample in a study of cytomegalovirus exposure and HLA in healthy donors. Sequencing was performed with immunoSEQ multiplex PCR; in TCRdb, only in-frame clones are kept and a portion is missing. The table lists 150,000 to 200,000 clones, 70% to 90% of them singletons. Sequencing was carried out using PBMCs. The receptors here all came from a woman in her twenties or thirties in good health and CMV-seronegative. Both conserved end residues are part of each CDR3. D genes are given only for firm matches. Rows may omit the clone size; those that give it use once, few, many or a size class.

TRBJ1-2	NA	TRBV7-9	NA	TGTTCCAGCAGCTTAGTTACAGGGAGGGGCTATGGCTACACCTTC	CSSSLVTGRGYGYTF
TRBJ2-7	NA	TRBV23-1	NA	TGCGCCAGCAGTCCCCCCGGCGGCGAGCAGTACTTC	CASSPPGGEQYF
TRBJ2-6	TRBD1	TRBV5-1	NA	TGCGCCAGCAGCTTGGGGACAGGCCTCTCTGGGGCCAACGTCCTGACTTTC	CASSLGTGLSGANVLTF
TRBJ2-6	NA	TRBV2	NA	TGTGCCAGCAGTGAAAGGGGCTCTGGGGCCAACGGCCTGACTTTC	CASSERGSGANGLTF
TRBJ1-5	NA	TRBV27	NA	TGTGCCAGCAGCTTGGGACAAAACAATCAGCCCCAGCATTTT	CASSLGQNNQPQHF
TRBJ2-1	NA	TRBV7-9	NA	TGTGCCAGCAGCTTAGCGCCAGGGGACAATGAGCAGTTCTTC	CASSLAPGDNEQFF
TRBJ1-2	TRBD1	TRBV9	NA	TGTGCCAGCAGCGTAGTGGCAGGGGGCGCCCAGGGCTACACCTTC	CASSVVAGGAQGYTF
TRBJ1-2	TRBD1	TRBV7-9	NA	TGTGCCAGCAGCTCCGGACAGGGGCGACATAACTATGGCTACACCTTC	CASSSGQGRHNYGYTF
TRBJ1-6	NA	TRBV15	NA	TGTGCCACCAGCAGAGATCGCGATAGCTCCTATAATTCACCCCTCCACTTT	CATSRDRDSSYNSPLHF
TRBJ2-6	NA	TRBV5-6	NA	TGTGCCAGCAGCTTTTGGGGAGGAAGCTCTGGGGCCAACGTCCTGACTTTC	CASSFWGGSSGANVLTF
TRBJ2-1	TRBD2	TRBV27	NA	TGTGCCAGCAGACCCGGGACTAGCTTTCATGAGCAGTTCTTC	CASRPGTSFHEQFF
TRBJ1-1	NA	TRBV6-5	NA	TGTGCCAGCTGGGGGGTGGGAGATAGGTACACTGAAGCTTTCTTT	CASWGVGDRYTEAFF
TRBJ2-1	TRBD2	TRBV4-3	NA	TGCGCCAGCAGCCAAGATAGTAGGGCGGGGGATGAGCAGTTCTTC	CASSQDSRAGDEQFF
TRBJ2-6	NA	TRBV7-9	NA	TGTGCCAGCAGCTTTTGGGGGCGGCAGCCGAACTCTGGGGCCAACGTCCTGACTTTC	CASSFWGRQPNSGANVLTF
TRBJ1-3	TRBD1	TRBV6-5	NA	TGTGCCAGCAGAAACAGGGGGTCCGGAAACACCATATATTTT	CASRNRGSGNTIYF
TRBJ1-5	TRBD1	TRBV27	NA	TGTGCCAGCAGTTCGTCCCGGGACAGGTTCAATCAGCCCCAGCATTTT	CASSSSRDRFNQPQHF
TRBJ2-2	NA	TRBV6-5	NA	TGTGCCAGCAGTTACCAAGGGGCAGGGAACACCGGGGAGCTGTTTTTT	CASSYQGAGNTGELFF
TRBJ2-1	TRBD2	TRBV29-1	NA	TGCAGCGTTGTCGGGCTAGCGGGGGCCTTCTCCTACAATGAGCAGTTCTTC	CSVVGLAGAFSYNEQFF
TRBJ2-7	NA	TRBV19	NA	TGTGCCAGTAGTACGTCTGAGACAGGAGATTACGAGCAGTACTTC	CASSTSETGDYEQYF
TRBJ1-1	TRBD1	TRBV5-1	few	TGCGCCAGCAGCTCAGAACCGGGACAGGGGACTGAAGCTTTCTTT	CASSSEPGQGTEAFF
TRBJ1-2	NA	TRBV7-9	NA	TGTTCCAGCAGCTCCTCCTACTATGGCTACACCTTC	CSSSSSYYGYTF
TRBJ2-1	TRBD2	TRBV10-2	few	TGCGCCAGCAGTGAGTCGACCGGGACTAGTTGGAATGAGCAGTTCTTC	CASSESTGTSWNEQFF
TRBJ2-4	TRBD2	TRBV6-5	NA	TGTGCCAGCAGTTCCGGACTAGCGGGCCGGATACAGTTC	CASSSGLAGRIQF
TRBJ2-1	TRBD2	TRBV7-9	NA	TGTTCCAGCAGCTTATTCCACGGCGGGAGGGCCGAGATGTACGAGCAGTTCTTC	CSSSLFHGGRAEMYEQFF
TRBJ2-1	NA	TRBV27	NA	TGTGCCAGCAGTTTCCGGCTCGACCCCCGGTCCAAAGGGGGTTACAATGAGCAGTTCTTC	CASSFRLDPRSKGGYNEQFF
TRBJ2-1	TRBD2	TRBV6-6	few	TGTGCCAGCAGTTACTCTAACTTGACTAGCGCTCGGGCGGGGGTCTTC	CASSYSNLTSARAGVF